This T cell receptor (beta chain) is drawn from a study of T cell repertoires in cytomegalovirus infection. On the study more broadly: CMV epitopes that were recently identified and HLA-C-restricted were used alongside well-studied HLA-B-restricted ones. Public TCR beta signature analysis indicated the presence of both CMV infection and matching HLA type. Overall study findings and caveats: The ex vivo response was dominated by HLA-C-restricted CMV-specific TCR beta clonotypes.

CDR1 and CDR2 (germline): MNHEY, SVGAGI. This CDR3 is built from 13 residues. Trimming cost V 0 bases and J 9 bases, with 8 bases left between them. A word on this clonotype: Its antigen is undetermined.

TCRdb passed the reads through MiXCR, listing each CDR3 protein once. The repertoire consists of fewer than 850,000 distinct CDR3 sequences, with about 28% occurring once and the leading ten covering 10% to 15%. The rearrangement uses TRBV6-5 and TRBJ2-2; D is unresolved. This TCR was recovered from a human donor in good health (CMV status not recorded). Some clones in this sample may be carry-over from other donors' samples. The sample was cultured CD8+ T cells from PBMCs, taken from culture after CMV antigen stimulation. The CDR3 region is CASSYSRAWELFF. CDR3 coding DNA: TGTGCCAGCAGTTACTCAAGAGCTTGGGAGCTGTTTTTT.